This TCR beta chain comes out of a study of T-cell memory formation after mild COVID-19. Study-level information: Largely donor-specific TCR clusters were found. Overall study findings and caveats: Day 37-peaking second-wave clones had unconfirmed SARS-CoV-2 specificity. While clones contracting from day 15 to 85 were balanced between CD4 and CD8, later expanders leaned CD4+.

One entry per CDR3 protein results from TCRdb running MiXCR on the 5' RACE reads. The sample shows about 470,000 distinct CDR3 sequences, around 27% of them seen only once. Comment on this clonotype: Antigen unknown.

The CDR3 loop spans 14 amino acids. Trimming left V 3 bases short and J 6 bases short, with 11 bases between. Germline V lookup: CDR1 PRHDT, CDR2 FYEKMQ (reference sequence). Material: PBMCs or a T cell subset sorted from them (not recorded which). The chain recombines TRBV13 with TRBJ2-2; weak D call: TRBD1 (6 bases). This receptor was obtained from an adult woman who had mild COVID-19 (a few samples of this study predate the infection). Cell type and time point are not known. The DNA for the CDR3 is TGTGCCAGCAGCTTCACAGGGCTGGCCGGGGAGCTGTTTTTT. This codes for CASSFTGLAGELFF. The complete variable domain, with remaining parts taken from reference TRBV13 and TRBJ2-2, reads AAGVIQSPRHLIKEKRETATLKCYPIPRHDTVYWYQQGPGQDPQFLISFYEKMQSDKGSIPDRFSAQQFSDYHSELNMSSLELGDSALYFCASSFTGLAGELFFGEGSRLTVL.